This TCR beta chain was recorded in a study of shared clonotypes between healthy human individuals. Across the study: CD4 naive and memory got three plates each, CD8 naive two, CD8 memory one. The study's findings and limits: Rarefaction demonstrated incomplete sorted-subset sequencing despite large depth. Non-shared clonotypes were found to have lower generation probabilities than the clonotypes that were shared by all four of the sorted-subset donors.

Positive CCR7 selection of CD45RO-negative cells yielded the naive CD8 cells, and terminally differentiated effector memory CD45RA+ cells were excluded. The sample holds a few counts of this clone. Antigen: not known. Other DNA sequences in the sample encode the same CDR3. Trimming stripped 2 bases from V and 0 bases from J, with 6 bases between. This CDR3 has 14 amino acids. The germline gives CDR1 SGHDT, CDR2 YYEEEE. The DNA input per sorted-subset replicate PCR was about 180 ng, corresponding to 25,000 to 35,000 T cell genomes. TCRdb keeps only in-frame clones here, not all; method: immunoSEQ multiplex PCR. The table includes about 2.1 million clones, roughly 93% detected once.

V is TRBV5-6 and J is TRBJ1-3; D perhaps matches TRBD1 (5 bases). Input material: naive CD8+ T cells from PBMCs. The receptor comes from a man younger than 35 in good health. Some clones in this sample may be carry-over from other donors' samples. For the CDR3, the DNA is TGTGCCAGCAGCTTTGGGGGCTCTGGAAACACCATATATTTT. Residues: CASSFGGSGNTIYF.